The rows below give T cell receptor beta chains drawn from one sample of a study of beta chain features in type 1 diabetes. Data came from immunoSEQ multiplex PCR; TCRdb stores just in-frame clones and leaves some out. The sample holds a few hundred thousand clones, 10% to 15% seen once. Sequenced: naive CD4+ T cells from blood. These receptors were taken from a young woman with type 1 diabetes. The CDR3 runs from the conserved cysteine through the conserved F or W. D genes are given only for firm matches. Rows may omit the clone size; those that give it use once, few, many or a size class.

abundance,d_gene,v_gene,j_gene,CDR3nt,CDR3aa
-,TRBD1,TRBV19,TRBJ2-7,TGTGCCAGTAGTATGGAGCACAGGGGTACCTACGAGCAGTACTTC,CASSMEHRGTYEQYF
few,TRBD1,TRBV7-2,TRBJ1-2,TGTGCCAGCAGCACCCAGGACAGGAACTATGGCTACACCTTC,CASSTQDRNYGYTF
few,TRBD1,TRBV7-3,TRBJ2-5,TGTGCCAGCAGCTCTAGGGGACAGTACCAAGAGACCCAGTACTTC,CASSSRGQYQETQYF
-,-,TRBV28,TRBJ2-3,TGTGCCAGCAAAGTGGGGGCACGCACAGATACGCAGTATTTT,CASKVGARTDTQYF
few,TRBD2,TRBV7-2,TRBJ2-5,TGTGCCAGCAGCTTCACTAGCGGTCAAGAGACCCAGTACTTC,CASSFTSGQETQYF
-,-,TRBV7-2,TRBJ1-4,TGTGCCAGCAGCTTATCAGATAATGAAAAACTGTTTTTT,CASSLSDNEKLFF
-,-,TRBV7-2,TRBJ2-6,TGTGCCAGCAGCTTAGAGAGGGGGTCTGGGGCCAACGTCCTGACTTTC,CASSLERGSGANVLTF
few,TRBD1,TRBV29-1,TRBJ1-1,TGCAGCGTCCACAAATCGATCAGGGGGACTGAAGCTTTCTTT,CSVHKSIRGTEAFF
few,TRBD2,TRBV5-1,TRBJ2-7,TGCGCCAGCAGCTTGGGCACGACTAGCGGTGGGCAGCAGTACTTC,CASSLGTTSGGQQYF
few,TRBD2,TRBV5-1,TRBJ2-5,TGCGCCAGCAGCTTGGCGAATAGCGGGGGAAGTCGACAAGAGACCCAGTACTTC,CASSLANSGGSRQETQYF
few,TRBD2,TRBV7-2,TRBJ2-7,TGTGCCAGCAGCTTTCAGCGGGAAGAGGGCGAGCAGTACTTC,CASSFQREEGEQYF
few,TRBD1,TRBV9,TRBJ1-6,TGTGCCAGCAGCGGTGGACAGGGTAATTCACCCCTCCACTTT,CASSGGQGNSPLHF
-,-,TRBV7-3,TRBJ2-5,TGTGCCAGCAGTCGTAGCGGCCAAGAGACCCAGTACTTC,CASSRSGQETQYF
few,TRBD1,TRBV10-3,TRBJ1-1,TGTGCCATCAGTGGTCAGGGGGCGGCTGAAGCTTTCTTT,CAISGQGAAEAFF
-,TRBD1,TRBV4-3,TRBJ1-2,TGCGCCAGCAGTCCATCGGGACAGGGTTCCTATGGCTACACCTTC,CASSPSGQGSYGYTF
-,TRBD1,TRBV2,TRBJ2-3,TGTGCCAGCAGGGAAACCGGGACAGGCGGAGATACGCAGTATTTT,CASRETGTGGDTQYF
few,TRBD1,TRBV11-2,TRBJ2-1,TGTGCCAGCAGCTTGGGCACGGGACAGCGGTACAATGAGCAGTTCTTC,CASSLGTGQRYNEQFF
-,-,TRBV5-1,TRBJ2-3,TGCGCCAGCAGCCGGGACGGGACTTCCACAGATACGCAGTATTTT,CASSRDGTSTDTQYF
-,TRBD1,TRBV7-2,TRBJ2-3,TGTGCCAGCAGCTGGAGGACAGGGACCCTTGCAGATACGCAGTATTTT,CASSWRTGTLADTQYF
-,-,TRBV4-1,TRBJ2-5,TGCGCCAGCAGCCAAGAAACCCTCAGAGAGACCCAGTACTTC,CASSQETLRETQYF
few,-,TRBV30,TRBJ2-1,TGTGCCTGGAGTGTAAGCGGCACCTACAATGAGCAGTTCTTC,CAWSVSGTYNEQFF
-,TRBD1,TRBV30,TRBJ1-2,TGTGCCTGGAGTGTACGAAGAAACAGGGGGGGCTACACCTTC,CAWSVRRNRGGYTF
few,TRBD1,TRBV7-2,TRBJ1-2,TGTGCCAGCAGCACCGGGACAGGGGTTGGCTATGGCTACACCTTC,CASSTGTGVGYGYTF
few,-,TRBV9,TRBJ1-1,TGTGCCAGCAGCCCTATGAGGGACACTGAAGCTTTCTTT,CASSPMRDTEAFF
-,-,TRBV10-2,TRBJ2-6,TGCGCCAGCAGTGAATGGGAGTCTGGGGCCAACGTCCTGACTTTC,CASSEWESGANVLTF
-,-,TRBV6-5,TRBJ1-2,TGTGCCAGCAGTTACAGACCGACTACCTATGGCTACACCTTC,CASSYRPTTYGYTF
few,TRBD1,TRBV2,TRBJ1-4,TGTGCCAGCAGGCGCGACAGGGAGAAACTGTTTTTT,CASRRDREKLFF
-,-,TRBV28,TRBJ2-2,TGTGCCAGCAGTGACAGCCTGAACACCGGGGAGCTGTTTTTT,CASSDSLNTGELFF
-,-,TRBV7-2,TRBJ1-5,TGTGCCAGCAAAACGGACTACAATCAGCCCCAGCATTTT,CASKTDYNQPQHF
-,-,TRBV7-9,TRBJ1-5,TGTGCCAGCAGCTTGAGTAGCAATCAGCCCCAGCATTTT,CASSLSSNQPQHF
-,-,TRBV7-9,TRBJ1-1,TGTGCCAGCAGCTTAGGGGGCGTAGAAGCTTTCTTT,CASSLGGVEAFF
-,TRBD1,TRBV27,TRBJ2-3,TGTGCCAGCAGTTTATCAGGGGGCGGGGATACGCAGTATTTT,CASSLSGGGDTQYF
-,TRBD2,TRBV9,TRBJ2-1,TGTGCCAGCAGCCCGCGGACTAGCGGGAGAGGTGGTGAGCAGTTCTTC,CASSPRTSGRGGEQFF
-,-,TRBV7-2,TRBJ2-1,TGTGCCAGCAGCTTAGGCGGGCTGACGGTCAATGAGCAGTTCTTC,CASSLGGLTVNEQFF
-,-,TRBV5-1,TRBJ2-7,TGCGCCAGCAGCTTGCGACCGGGATGGAGCGAGCAGTACTTC,CASSLRPGWSEQYF
-,TRBD1,TRBV28,TRBJ2-2,TGTGCCAGCAGCCTTCGGACAGGGAAGTGGTCCGGGGAGCTGTTTTTT,CASSLRTGKWSGELFF
few,-,TRBV18,TRBJ2-2,TGTGCCAGCTCACCAGGAGTGAACACCGGGGAGCTGTTTTTT,CASSPGVNTGELFF
-,-,TRBV21-1,TRBJ2-7,TGTGCCAGCAGCAATCAGTCAACCCCCTACGAGCAGTACTTC,CASSNQSTPYEQYF
-,-,TRBV15,TRBJ2-7,TGTGCCACCAGCAGCTACTTCGATCCGGGACAATCCTACGAGCAGTACTTC,CATSSYFDPGQSYEQYF
-,-,TRBV7-9,TRBJ2-3,TGTGCCAGCAGCTCCCCCAGGGCGAGAGATACGCAGTATTTT,CASSSPRARDTQYF
-,TRBD1,TRBV6-5,TRBJ1-2,TGTGCCAGCAGTTATGGGACAGGCGACTATGGCTACACCTTC,CASSYGTGDYGYTF
-,TRBD1,TRBV2,TRBJ1-5,TGTGCCAGCAGCCCCATGACAGGGGAAAATCAGCCCCAGCATTTT,CASSPMTGENQPQHF
few,-,TRBV11-2,TRBJ2-6,TGTGCCAGCAGCCCCAGGGGTCGAGTGCTTGGGGCCAACGTCCTGACTTTC,CASSPRGRVLGANVLTF
-,-,TRBV15,TRBJ1-5,TGTGCCACCAGAAGGGGAGGAGGAAATCAGCCCCAGCATTTT,CATRRGGGNQPQHF
few,TRBD1,TRBV6-5,TRBJ2-5,TGTGCCAGCAGCTCACCAGGGGGCCAAGAGACCCAGTACTTC,CASSSPGGQETQYF
few,TRBD2,TRBV7-2,TRBJ2-1,TGTGCCAGCGGCCCGGCTAGCGGGGGCAATGAGCAGTTCTTC,CASGPASGGNEQFF